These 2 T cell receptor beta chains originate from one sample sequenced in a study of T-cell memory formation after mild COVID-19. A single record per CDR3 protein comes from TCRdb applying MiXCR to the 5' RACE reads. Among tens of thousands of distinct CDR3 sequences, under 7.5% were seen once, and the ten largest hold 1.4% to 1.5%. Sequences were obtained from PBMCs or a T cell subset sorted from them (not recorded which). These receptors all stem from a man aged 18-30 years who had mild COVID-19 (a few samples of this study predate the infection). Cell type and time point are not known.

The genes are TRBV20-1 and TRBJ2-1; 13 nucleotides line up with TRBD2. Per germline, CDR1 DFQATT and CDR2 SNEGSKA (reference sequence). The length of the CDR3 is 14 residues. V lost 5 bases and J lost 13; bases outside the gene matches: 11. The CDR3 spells CSADTTGTSGVQFF. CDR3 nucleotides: TGCAGTGCTGACACCACCGGGACTAGCGGGGTACAGTTCTTC.

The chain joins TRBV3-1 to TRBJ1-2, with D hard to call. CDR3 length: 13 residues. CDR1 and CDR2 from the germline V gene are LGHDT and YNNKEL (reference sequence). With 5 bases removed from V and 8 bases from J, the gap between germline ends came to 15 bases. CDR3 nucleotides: TGTGCCAGCAGCTACACGGCGTTTGAGGGCTACACCTTC. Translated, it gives CASSYTAFEGYTF.